Presented here are 10 T cell receptor beta chains from one specimen sequenced in a study of T cell responses to AZD1222 COVID-19 vaccine. Generated by immunoSEQ multiplex PCR, the TCRdb table keeps only in-frame clones and is missing some. Here the sample spans about 140,000 clones, more than 80% being singletons. The starting material was peripheral blood, obtained on day 0 of AZD1222 vaccination. The receptors were gathered from an adult in good health.

The V call is TRBV4-3, the J call TRBJ2-2; D is perhaps TRBD2 (6 bases). Per germline, CDR1 LGHNA and CDR2 YSLEER. This CDR3 has 15 residues. Between the trimmed V and J ends, which lost 0 bases and 7 bases, there was a span of 12 bases. The CDR3 sequence: CASSQEGLANGELFF. CDR3 sequence (DNA): TGCGCCAGCAGCCAAGAAGGGCTAGCGAACGGGGAGCTGTTTTTT.

The genes are TRBV7-2 and TRBJ2-1; the match to TRBD2 covers 11 bases. Germline V gene sequence: CDR1 SGHTA, CDR2 FQGNSA. There are 15 residues in the CDR3. Trimming at V came to 5 bases and at J to 9 bases, leaving 9 bases not matched to a gene. CDR3 coding DNA: TGTGCCAGCAGCCCCAAGGCTAGCGGGAGGCCTGAGCAGTTCTTC. It codes for CASSPKASGRPEQFF. Full variable domain (remainder filled in from reference TRBV7-2 and TRBJ2-1): GAGVSQSPSNKVTEKGKDVELRCDPISGHTALYWYRQSLGQGLEFLIYFQGNSAPDKSGLPSDRFSAERTGGSVSTLTIQRTQQEDSAVYLCASSPKASGRPEQFFGPGTRLTVL.

The CDR3 loop is CASSMRWKQGARETQYF. The CDR3 DNA reads as TGTGCCAGTAGTATGCGGTGGAAGCAGGGGGCGCGAGAGACCCAGTACTTC. V gene TRBV19 combines with J gene TRBJ2-5; 8 nucleotides match TRBD1. CDR1 and CDR2 from the germline V gene are LNHDA and SQIVND (reference sequence). The CDR3 is made up of 17 amino acids. V shed 3 bases and J 4 bases; nucleotides not matched to a gene: 13.

CDR3 DNA sequence: TGTGCCAGCAGTTACTCGAGCGATTCACCCCTCCACTTT. Its translation is CASSYSSDSPLHF. The chain couples TRBV6-6 to TRBJ1-6; D is ambiguous. V was clipped by 0 bases and J by 8 bases, with 5 bases between them. Looked up from germline, CDR1 is MNHNY and CDR2 is SVGAGI (reference sequence). The CDR3 has 13 amino acids.

The rearrangement uses TRBV7-2 and TRBJ2-5; unclear D gene. The CDR3 runs to 12 residues. Germline V CDR1 and CDR2: SGHTA, FQGNSA. The germline V and J ends were trimmed by 5 bases and 4 bases, with 8 bases remaining between them. CDR3 sequence: CASSPNLETQYF. In nucleotides, the CDR3 is TGTGCCAGCAGCCCAAACCTAGAGACCCAGTACTTC.

The rearrangement uses TRBV5-1 and TRBJ2-5; the match to TRBD2 covers 7 bases. J was trimmed by 4 bases and V by 0 bases; bases with no gene match: 6. The CDR3 contains 15 residues. Germline V gene lookup returns CDR1 SGHRS and CDR2 YFSETQ. The CDR3 nucleotides are TGCGCCAGCAGCTTGGGAGGGAGGGCAGGAGAGACCCAGTACTTC. Translated: CASSLGGRAGETQYF.

V gene TRBV9 combines with J gene TRBJ1-6; D not resolved. V was cut by 5 bases and J by 0 bases, with 9 bases left in between. This CDR3 is 15 amino acids long. The V gene's germline CDR1 is SGDLS and CDR2 YYNGEE. CDR3 sequence: CASRGGSSYNSPLHF. DNA for the CDR3: TGTGCCAGCAGGGGAGGTAGCTCCTATAATTCACCCCTCCACTTT.

The gene calls are TRBV2 and TRBJ1-3, with TRBD1 matching over 8 bases. V gave up 6 bases and J gave up 3 bases; unmatched junction bases: 7. The CDR3 sequence is 15 residues long. CDR1 SNHLY and CDR2 FYNNEI come from the germline V gene. This CDR3 is CASRKRTGSGNTIYF. CDR3 nucleotide sequence: TGTGCCAGCAGAAAACGGACAGGGAGTGGAAACACCATATATTTT.

CDR3: CASSLDGDTEAFF. The CDR3 DNA sequence: TGTGCCAGCAGTCTGGACGGGGACACTGAAGCTTTCTTT. The rearrangement joins TRBV12-3 or TRBV12-4 to TRBJ1-1; D unclear. The CDR3 sequence is 13 residues long. Trimming cost V 5 bases and J 3 bases, with 10 bases left between them.

The chain uses TRBV25-1 and TRBJ2-7; TRBD1 agrees at 7 bases. CDR1 is MGHDK and CDR2 is SYGVNS in the germline V gene. The CDR3 totals 15 residues. With 3 bases clipped from V and 0 bases from J, the junction kept 5 bases outside the gene matches. The CDR3 DNA is TGTGCCAGCAGTGACAGACAGGGTAGCTCCTACGAGCAGTACTTC. Protein product: CASSDRQGSSYEQYF.